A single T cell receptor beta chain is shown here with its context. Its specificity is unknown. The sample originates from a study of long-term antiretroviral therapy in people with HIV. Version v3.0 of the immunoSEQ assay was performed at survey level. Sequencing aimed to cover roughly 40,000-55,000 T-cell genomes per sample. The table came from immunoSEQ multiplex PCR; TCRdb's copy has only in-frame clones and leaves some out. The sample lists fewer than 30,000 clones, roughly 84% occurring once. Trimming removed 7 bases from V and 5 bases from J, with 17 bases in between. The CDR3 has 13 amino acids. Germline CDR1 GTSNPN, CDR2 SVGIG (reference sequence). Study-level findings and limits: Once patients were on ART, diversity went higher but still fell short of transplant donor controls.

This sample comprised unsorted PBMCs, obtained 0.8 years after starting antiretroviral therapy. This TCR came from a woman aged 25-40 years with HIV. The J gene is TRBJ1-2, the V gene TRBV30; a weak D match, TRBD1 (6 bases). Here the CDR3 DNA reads TGTGCCTATCCCCTCGGGGGCGTATATGGCTACACCTTC. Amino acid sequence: CAYPLGGVYGYTF.